This T cell receptor beta chain was captured in a study of radiation and T cells in renal cell carcinoma. About the study: Nephrectomy followed 15 Gy stereotactic body radiation by 4 weeks. Overall study results and limits: From baseline, blood top tumor clonotypes peaked at 2 weeks post-radiation.

The CDR3 is 12 residues long. Looked up from germline, CDR1 is SGHDT and CDR2 is YYEEEE. The ends were cut back, 1 base at V and 3 bases at J, with 4 bases in the middle. Points on this clone: Its antigen remains unknown.

Some clones are missing from TCRdb's copy, which holds only in-frame ones; the method was immunoSEQ multiplex PCR. The table shows 130,000 to 150,000 clones, with roughly 90% occurring only once. Time point described: baseline pretreatment blood. Treatment given: 15 Gy SBRT to primary tumor, nephrectomy 4 weeks later. Serial blood draws occurred at baseline and 2 and 4 weeks post-SBRT. The rearrangement joins TRBV5-6 to TRBJ1-1; D gene unclear. This sequence originates from a woman aged 45 to 65 with renal cell carcinoma. The specimen comprised blood, sampled from a patient whose treatment included radiotherapy and nephrectomy. CDR3 region: CASSLLDTEAFF. The CDR3 DNA reads as TGTGCCAGCAGCTTGTTGGACACTGAAGCTTTCTTT.